This T cell receptor beta chain came from a study of PD-1 blockade in classical Hodgkin lymphoma (TCRdb year 2020). For the study in its entirety: Nivolumab dosing was 3 mg/kg intravenously every 2 weeks, continuing until either disease progression or unacceptable toxicity. A peripheral blood immune signature of response to PD-1 blockade in classical Hodgkin lymphoma was defined using TCR beta sequencing and CyTOF. Summary of the overall study and its limitations: Among trial patients, those achieving complete response had baseline diversity similar to that of newly diagnosed patients, while diversity was significantly lower in partial responders and progressors. CD4+ but not CD8+ TCR diversity rose significantly by C4D1 (p=0.0027 vs p=0.16), most apparent in complete responders (p=0.02). Only a single clinical trial cohort was studied, and what caused the repertoire differences, possibly disease activity or prior therapy, remained undefined. Patients starting nivolumab less than 1 year after ASCT had lower diversity and were excluded from later analyses to avoid confounding by immune reconstitution. Newly diagnosed patients were reported to have lower baseline TCR diversity than healthy donors, and relapsed/refractory patients were reported to have lower baseline TCR diversity still.

Comments on this clone: Its antigen is not yet known. No quality values exist for individual bases; no much larger clone is one base distant.

The Qiagen DNeasy kit was used to extract genomic DNA both from unsorted PBMCs and from the negatively selected CD4+ and CD8+ fractions. TCR beta CDR3 regions were subjected to amplification by immunoSEQ multiplex PCR with primers that anneal to V and J segments. A synthetic immune receptor repertoire was used to minimize amplification bias, and any remaining bias was removed computationally after sequencing. Processing in the source paper ran as follows. Custom Python scripts were used to quantify repertoire diversity as the Shannon entropy index. Unsorted, CD4+ and CD8+ repertoires were examined separately, except in combined analyses, for which CD4+ and CD8+ sequences were merged in silico. A clone was considered expanded if an increase in frequency of at least 2-fold after treatment relative to C1D1 was found, and a pseudocount of 0.5 was applied to clones undetected at baseline. Clones with 0 or 1 copy at C1D1 were defined as singleton clones, while clones with 2 or more copies were defined as non-singleton clones. Clones expanded in unsorted samples were annotated as CD4+, CD8+ or unknown by matching protein sequences in sorted samples from the same patient. Diversity changes from C1D1 to C4D1 were tested in paired samples using Wilcoxon tests. This is the immuneACCESS table as TCRdb keeps it, with only in-frame sequences that have V and J called. A part of the clones is gone; compared with another copy, unresolved V genes explain less than half, and the rest is unexplained. V and J calls plus clone size are reproduced from that table; the DNA served to infer D and trimming. For this sample the table gives approximately 17,000 clones, of which roughly 80% were detected only once. The ten top clones hold 25% to 30% of the sample.

In light of the paper, this sample's time point label describes: cycle 2 day 1 (C2D1) of nivolumab. All trial patients had relapsed after autologous stem cell transplantation, with cohorts A, B and C differing in prior brentuximab vedotin exposure. A total of 50 to 70 patients with relapsed/refractory classical Hodgkin lymphoma made up the trial cohort, and each patient's best overall response was complete response, partial response or progressive disease. Trial patients were treated with single-agent nivolumab in the multi-cohort phase II CheckMate 205 trial. An independent review committee assessed best overall response using the 2007 International Working Group response criteria. Trial PBMCs were obtained immediately prior to nivolumab initiation (C1D1) and on therapy at cycle 2 day 1 and cycle 4 day 1. Peripheral blood was collected in 8 mL Vacutainer Cell Preparation Tubes, from which PBMCs were isolated by centrifugation and then cryopreserved.

Per the germline V gene (reference sequence), LNHDA is the CDR1 and SQIVND is the CDR2. The CDR3 starts with the cysteine, ends with the phenylalanine, and has 14 residues. CDR3 DNA is the only sequence kept; it has 42 bases, read in frame from the first base. A distance of 16 bases separates the germline ends of V and J, which lose 9 bases and 4 bases respectively. The chain links TRBV19 with TRBJ1-3; a tentative D call is TRBD1 (5 bases match). This TCR came from a human donor with classical Hodgkin lymphoma. Specimen: peripheral blood mononuclear cells (PBMCs), collected before the second cycle of nivolumab. The nucleotide sequence reads as follows: TGTGCCAGCAACGATTGGACATCCGGAAACACCATATATTTT. Its coded protein is CASNDWTSGNTIYF.